This is a list of T cell receptor beta chains from one sample in a study of post-analysis software for immune sequencing data. From the PCR reads, TCRdb called clonotypes with MiXCR, one entry per CDR3 protein. Here the sample spans about 770,000 distinct CDR3 sequences, just over 45% being singletons. Material for sequencing was blood. These receptor sequences come from a girl between 10 and 17 years old with multiple sclerosis. The CDR3 runs from the conserved cysteine through the conserved F or W. Fields, in order: D gene, V gene, clone size, J gene, CDR3 DNA, CDR3 protein. A D gene is named only where the DNA matches it firmly. Size is stated for part of the rows, as once, few or many counts, or as a class when the clone is expanded.

>TRBD2|TRBV12-3/TRBV12-4|few|TRBJ2-4
TGTGCCAGCAGTGGGGGGGGTTCAAACATTCAGTACTTC
CASSGGGSNIQYF
>NA|TRBV7-9|few|TRBJ2-7
TGTGCCAGCAGCCTAGAAGGACCAGGATACGAGCAGTACTTC
CASSLEGPGYEQYF
>TRBD1|TRBV29-1|NA|TRBJ2-7
TGCAGCGTGAGGGGGAGACAGGGGAACGACGAGCAGTACTTC
CSVRGRQGNDEQYF
>NA|TRBV9|few|TRBJ2-7
TGTGCCAGCAGCGCGCGGGGAGATGGCGGGACCTACGAGCAGTACTTC
CASSARGDGGTYEQYF
>NA|TRBV20-1|NA|TRBJ2-1
TGCAGTGCTAGCCGCGCCCCCTACAATGAGCAGTTCTTC
CSASRAPYNEQFF
>NA|TRBV2|NA|TRBJ1-5
TGTGCCAGCAGTGAAGCGCCAGGTCGTGATCAGCCCCAGCATTTT
CASSEAPGRDQPQHF
>NA|TRBV10-3|few|TRBJ2-7
TGTGCCATCAGTGAGAGGGGGGGGGAGGGCCCCTACGAGCAGTACTTC
CAISERGGEGPYEQYF
>TRBD1|TRBV9|once|TRBJ1-4
TGTGCCAGCAGCGTAGGTGGGACAGTGAGTGAAAAACTGTTTTTT
CASSVGGTVSEKLFF
>NA|TRBV15|NA|TRBJ2-6
TGTGCCACCAGCAGAGCGGGGTCTGGGGCCAACGTCCTGACTTTC
CATSRAGSGANVLTF
>TRBD2|TRBV27|NA|TRBJ2-1
TGTGCCAGCAGTTCAGGACTAGCGGGAGTCCCTGGTTACAATGAGCAGTTCTTC
CASSSGLAGVPGYNEQFF
>TRBD2|TRBV4-2|NA|TRBJ2-6
TGTGCCAGCAGCCAAGATGCGGGGGTCGGGGCCAACGTCCTGACTTTC
CASSQDAGVGANVLTF
>NA|TRBV7-4|NA|TRBJ2-1
TGTGCCAGCAGCTTAGATAGGTGCGGAAAGCGGAGCCTATACAATGAGCAGTTCTTC
CASSLDRCGKRSLYNEQFF
>NA|TRBV15|NA|TRBJ2-7
TGTGCCAGCAGACATTTAAGCTCCTACGAGCAGTACTTC
CASRHLSSYEQYF